Below, 11 T cell receptor beta chains from the same sample are listed, as sequenced in a study of Ad26.COV2.S vaccination and SARS-CoV-2 variants. Treatment specified: approximately 18 received Ad26.COV2.S at low or high dose, single or two shots; roughly five received placebo; per-sample allocation not given. The investigators took samples on day 63 after the first vaccine or placebo injection. Using immunoSEQ multiplex PCR, the repertoire was profiled, and TCRdb retains in-frame clones only, with some absent. The table has about 430,000 clones, 80% to 95% seen once. The sequencing here drew on peripheral blood, taken in a trial of Ad26.COV2.S vaccine versus placebo. Receptor source: a person between 18 and 65 years old who received the Ad26.COV2.S COVID-19 vaccine or a placebo.

The rearrangement joins TRBV28 to TRBJ1-1, with D unclear. Deletions cut 3 bases from V and 1 base from J, with 3 bases between. Germline V gene data show CDR1 as MDHEN and CDR2 as SYDVKM. There are 12 residues in the CDR3. The CDR3 region has the DNA TGTGCCAGCAGTTTTCGGAACACTGAAGCTTTCTTT. It is translated as CASSFRNTEAFF. Combining the CDR3 with reference TRBV28 and TRBJ1-1 gives the whole variable domain DVKVTQSSRYLVKRTGEKVFLECVQDMDHENMFWYRQDPGLGLRLIYFSYDVKMKEKGDIPEGYSVSREKKERFSLILESASTNQTSMYLCASSFRNTEAFFGQGTRLTVV.

This rearrangement joins TRBV14 to TRBJ2-5, with 9 bases lining up with TRBD1. Per germline, CDR1 SGHDN and CDR2 FVKESK. This CDR3 region has 15 residues. V shed 1 base, J shed 5 bases, and the junction held 5 bases outside the gene matches. CDR3 sequence (DNA): TGTGCCAGCAGCCAAGTCCCTGGACAGGGGGAGACCCAGTACTTC. Translating gives CASSQVPGQGETQYF.

The gene calls are TRBV4-2 and TRBJ2-7; 8 nucleotides align to TRBD2. Per the germline V gene, CDR1 is LGHNA and CDR2 is YNFKEQ. The CDR3 length is 17 residues. The junction had 12 bases not matched to a gene; V was cut back by 5 bases and J by 0 bases. The CDR3, as DNA: TGTGCCAGCAGCGGCCGATTACTAGCGGAGAGCTCCTACGAGCAGTACTTC. Translating it yields CASSGRLLAESSYEQYF.

This CDR3 is CASSPQGITLRGTEAFF. CDR3 nucleotides: TGTGCCAGCTCACCACAGGGGATAACCCTCAGGGGGACTGAAGCTTTCTTT. The chain carries TRBV18 and TRBJ1-1; 7 nucleotides align to TRBD1. With 1 base clipped from V and 5 bases from J, the junction kept 13 bases outside the gene matches. This CDR3 comprises 17 residues. CDR1 KGHSH and CDR2 LQKENI come from the germline V gene.

The chain couples TRBV6-6 to TRBJ1-5; 7 bases align to TRBD1. Germline CDR1 and CDR2: MNHNY and SVGAGI (reference sequence). This CDR3 comprises 14 residues. V was pared by 2 bases and J by 7 bases, with 5 bases of the junction left unmatched. CDR3 sequence (DNA): TGTGCCAGCAGTTACGAGGGGGCCGGGCAGCCCCAGCATTTT. It specifies CASSYEGAGQPQHF.

The V gene is TRBV27, the J gene TRBJ1-1; unclear D gene. V was cut by 0 bases and J by 5 bases, with 10 bases left in between. The CDR3 is 14 amino acids. The germline gives CDR1 MNHEY, CDR2 SMNVEV (reference sequence). This CDR3 reads CASSLSMVGTEAFF. DNA of the CDR3: TGTGCCAGCAGTTTATCTATGGTAGGGACTGAAGCTTTCTTT.

The chain joins TRBV29-1 to TRBJ1-1, with a weak D call TRBD1 (6 bases). From germline, CDR1 is SQVTM and CDR2 ANQGSEA. The CDR3 is 13 amino acids. Trimming left V 7 bases short and J 4 bases short, with 16 bases between. CDR3 region: CSGKGVSGTEAFF. The DNA for the CDR3 is TGCAGCGGAAAGGGGGTCTCGGGCACTGAAGCTTTCTTT.

The chain couples TRBV4-2 to TRBJ2-1, with TRBD2 matching 12 bases. V lost 0 bases to trimming and J lost 4 bases; unmatched junction nucleotides: 1. The CDR3 length is 16 residues. The germline V gene has CDR1 LGHNA and CDR2 YNFKEQ. CDR3 protein: CASSQDGTSGYNEQFF. CDR3 DNA sequence: TGTGCCAGCAGCCAAGACGGGACTAGCGGGTACAATGAGCAGTTCTTC.

V and J are TRBV6-5 and TRBJ1-5, with D possibly TRBD1 on 5 matching bases. Looked up from germline, CDR1 is MNHEY and CDR2 is SVGAGI. Trimming left V 6 bases short and J 4 bases short, with 16 bases between. The CDR3 covers 15 residues. CDR3 protein: CASRLHRDRNQPQHF. The DNA for the CDR3 is TGTGCCAGCAGACTCCACCGGGACCGTAATCAGCCCCAGCATTTT.

The chain couples TRBV7-9 to TRBJ2-1; D ambiguous. CDR1 is SEHNR, CDR2 FQNEAQ, per germline (reference sequence). Between the trimmed V and J ends, which lost 0 bases and 9 bases, there was a span of 6 bases. CDR3 length equals 12 residues. The CDR3 bases are TGTGCCAGCAGCTTAGCCCAGTCTGAGCAGTTCTTC. This codes for CASSLAQSEQFF. Supplemented by reference TRBV7-9 and TRBJ2-1, the full variable domain reads DTGVSQNPRHKITKRGQNVTFRCDPISEHNRLYWYRQTLGQGPEFLTYFQNEAQLEKSRLLSDRFSAERPKGSFSTLEIQRTEQGDSAMYLCASSLAQSEQFFGPGTRLTVL.

This chain uses TRBV2 with TRBJ1-2; possibly TRBD1 for D (6 bases). CDR3 length: 14 amino acids. Germline lookup yields CDR1 SNHLY and CDR2 FYNNEI. V gave up 0 bases and J gave up 8 bases, with 13 bases separating them. The DNA for the CDR3 is TGTGCCAGCAGTGAAGCGCTTCAGGGGAGCGGCTACACCTTC. Translated: CASSEALQGSGYTF. Together with reference TRBV2 and TRBJ1-2, the CDR3 gives the full variable domain: EPEVTQTPSHQVTQMGQEVILRCVPISNHLYFYWYRQILGQKVEFLVSFYNNEISEKSEIFDDQFSVERPDGSNFTLKIRSTKLEDSAMYFCASSEALQGSGYTFGSGTRLTVV.